The entry that follows covers one T cell receptor (beta chain) sequence. Antigen: not known. The data were obtained in a study of cytomegalovirus exposure and HLA in healthy donors. Study-wide points: Solely CMV serostatus was available to characterize immune exposure. Indistinguishable V segments, including TRBV6-2 and TRBV6-3, were excluded.

There are 14 residues in the CDR3. The J segment lost 7 bases and the V segment lost 5 bases, leaving 6 bases of the junction unmatched. Germline loops: CDR1 SGHTA, CDR2 FQGNSA. Researchers ran the PCR with 60 Vbeta and 13 Jbeta primers. Clones were sequenced by immunoSEQ multiplex PCR, and TCRdb holds only the in-frame ones, with some missing. The table has some 110,000 clones, over 70% seen once; the top ten hold roughly 5.7%. The chain employs TRBV7-2 and TRBJ1-5; 9 bases are shared with TRBD1. The TCR sequence derives from a male donor in good health and CMV-seronegative. Material for sequencing was PBMCs. The CDR3, as DNA: TGTGCCAGCAGCATCACAGGGGGCCCACAGCCCCAGCATTTT. Translation gives CASSITGGPQPQHF. Full variable domain (rest looked up from reference TRBV7-2 and TRBJ1-5): GAGVSQSPSNKVTEKGKDVELRCDPISGHTALYWYRQSLGQGLEFLIYFQGNSAPDKSGLPSDRFSAERTGGSVSTLTIQRTQQEDSAVYLCASSITGGPQPQHFGDGTRLSIL.